One sample yielded the 21 T cell receptor beta chains listed below, sequenced in a study of blood T cells in healthy people across ages. The use of a sample-barcoded 5' primer and a J-beta primer mix characterized a second PCR of roughly 7 to 12 cycles. TCRdb used MiXCR to reprocess the 5' RACE reads, holding one entry per CDR3 protein. The table has some 1.5 million distinct CDR3 sequences, approximately 43% seen once; the top ten hold 4%. Sequenced: blood. These TCRs come from a young woman in good health.

This chain joins TRBV7-9 and TRBJ2-2, with 7 bases aligning to TRBD1. Germline V gene data show CDR1 as SEHNR and CDR2 as FQNEAQ (reference sequence). The V gene end was trimmed by 2 bases and the J gene end by 7 bases; junction bases not matched to a gene: 10. The CDR3 totals 16 residues. CDR3 bases: TGTGCCAGCAGCTTAATCGGACAGGCAAAGGGCGGGGAGCTGTTTTTT. It encodes CASSLIGQAKGGELFF.

The chain employs TRBV16 and TRBJ2-1, with a possible D match to TRBD2 (5 bases). Trimming shortened V by 8 bases and J by 4 bases, and 18 bases separated the two germline ends. CDR3 length equals 15 residues. Germline V gives CDR1 KGHSY, CDR2 FQNENV. In DNA form, the CDR3 reads TGTGCCAGCGGCGGCCGAGGAGCGGCATACAATGAGCAGTTCTTC. It translates to CASGGRGAAYNEQFF.

There are a few counts of this clonotype. The rearrangement joins TRBV12-3 or TRBV12-4 to TRBJ1-5; TRBD1 matches 7 bases. Germline trimming cut 6 bases from V and 2 bases from J; bases unmatched to any gene: 4. The CDR3 length is 14 residues. The CDR3 nucleotides are TGTGCCAGCAGGAAAGGGACAGGCAATCAGCCCCAGCATTTT. Translated, it gives CASRKGTGNQPQHF.

This CDR3 reads CASVTSGGAIETDTQYF. The CDR3 nucleotides are TGTGCCAGCGTGACTAGCGGGGGGGCGATCGAAACAGATACGCAGTATTTT. The chain has TRBV28 and TRBJ2-3; the match to TRBD2 covers 14 bases. This CDR3 has 17 amino acids. With V trimmed by 8 bases and J by 3 bases, 10 bases remained unmatched. Germline V gene lookup returns CDR1 MDHEN and CDR2 SYDVKM.

With regard to this clonotype: The junction shows a germline mismatch at one end, possibly a read error. The chain has TRBV12-3 or TRBV12-4 and TRBJ2-3; 8 bases are shared with TRBD1. There are 17 residues in the CDR3. DNA for the CDR3: TGTACCAGCAGTTTTTTATCCGACAGGGGTTTTTCAGATACGCAGTATTTT. Translating gives CTSSFLSDRGFSDTQYF.

As to this clonotype: At one of its ends the junction is not consistent with the germline gene, which may arise from a read error. This chain uses TRBV20-1 with TRBJ2-4, with 8 bases matching TRBD2. The CDR3 has 14 amino acids. CDR1 is DFQATT, CDR2 SNEGSKA, per germline (reference sequence). The CDR3 is CRARVGGVKNIQYF. The CDR3 DNA reads as TGCAGGGCTAGGGTCGGGGGGGTCAAAAACATTCAGTACTTC.

This clonotype was recorded a few times. The chain has TRBV27 and TRBJ2-7; D possibly corresponds to TRBD1 (5 bases). Germline lookup yields CDR1 MNHEY and CDR2 SMNVEV (reference sequence). V lost 3 bases and J lost 0, with 12 bases in between. CDR3 length: 15 amino acids. The CDR3 is CASSFTGLSSYEQYF. CDR3 coding DNA: TGTGCCAGCAGTTTTACAGGCCTTAGCTCCTACGAGCAGTACTTC.

The chain links TRBV20-1 to TRBJ1-5; TRBD1 is a possible D gene (6 bases). Trimming stripped 6 bases from V and 7 bases from J, with 16 bases between. Germline assignment: CDR1 DFQATT and CDR2 SNEGSKA (reference sequence). The CDR3 runs to 13 residues. CDR3 DNA sequence: TGCAGTGCAAGATTCAGGGGAGGGCAGCCCCAGCATTTT. Its protein is CSARFRGGQPQHF.

The chain has TRBV20-1 and TRBJ2-3; D perhaps matches TRBD2 (7 bases). CDR3 length equals 15 residues. Between the trimmed V and J ends, which lost 6 bases and 4 bases, there was a span of 20 bases. Per germline, CDR1 DFQATT and CDR2 SNEGSKA (reference sequence). CDR3 protein: CSAHTGRGSADTQYF. The CDR3, as DNA: TGCAGTGCGCATACAGGGAGGGGGTCTGCAGATACGCAGTATTTT.

V is TRBV10-3 and J is TRBJ2-3; D might be TRBD1 (5 bases). Looked up from germline, CDR1 is ENHRY and CDR2 is SYGVKD. V lost 11 bases to trimming and J lost 5 bases, with 29 bases between them. The CDR3 consists of 17 residues. CDR3 sequence reads: CAVNTGPSAGAQDTQYF. The CDR3 DNA follows: TGTGCCGTCAATACTGGGCCCTCTGCTGGGGCCCAAGATACGCAGTATTTT.

V usage is TRBV7-9 and J usage is TRBJ1-4; D may be TRBD1 (6 bases). From germline, CDR1 is SEHNR and CDR2 FQNEAQ (reference sequence). Trimming took off 3 bases at V and 4 bases at J, with 9 bases between the two ends. The CDR3 totals 14 residues. The CDR3 loop reads CASSLDSINEKLFF. The CDR3 nucleotides read TGTGCCAGCAGCTTGGACAGTATTAATGAAAAACTGTTTTTT.

This clonotype has only one observation. The gene calls are TRBV3-1 and TRBJ1-2; D not certain. CDR1 is LGHDT and CDR2 is YNNKEL in the germline V gene (reference sequence). The CDR3 is 15 residues long. Trimming took off 4 bases at V and 2 bases at J, with 14 bases between the two ends. The CDR3 DNA follows: TGTGCCAGCAGCCCCCACGGGGAGCGGAACTATGGCTACACCTTC. It translates to CASSPHGERNYGYTF.

DNA of the CDR3: TGTGCCAGCGGTCTGAGGAGCTCCTATAATTCACCCCTCCACTTT. Translation gives CASGLRSSYNSPLHF. The chain links TRBV7-2 to TRBJ1-6, with D unresolved. This CDR3 is built from 15 residues. The germline gives CDR1 SGHTA, CDR2 FQGNSA. The V and J ends lost 8 bases and 0 bases respectively, with 11 bases between them.

The DNA of the CDR3 is TGTGCCAGCTCGGGTTCTATCTATGGCTACACCTTC. Translating it yields CASSGSIYGYTF. The chain has TRBV25-1 and TRBJ1-2; D unresolved. CDR1 and CDR2 from the germline V gene are MGHDK and SYGVNS. This CDR3 is 12 amino acids long. V was trimmed by 8 bases and J by 4 bases, leaving 11 bases between them.

This clonotype was observed at least ten times. The chain couples TRBV12-3 or TRBV12-4 to TRBJ2-5; D gene ambiguous. CDR3 length: 13 residues. V dropped 3 bases and J dropped 2 bases, with 7 bases sitting between them. In DNA, the CDR3 is TGTGCCAGCAGTTTCGGTCGGCAAGAGACCCAGTACTTC. Its protein is CASSFGRQETQYF.

The chain has TRBV20-1 and TRBJ2-1; D gene unclear. This CDR3 comprises 13 residues. Per germline, CDR1 DFQATT and CDR2 SNEGSKA (reference sequence). The V end was cut by 1 base, the J end by 3 bases, with 7 bases between. The CDR3 region has the DNA TGCAGTGCTAGAGGAGCCTACTACAATGAGCAGTTCTTC. Its protein is CSARGAYYNEQFF.

This sequence joins TRBV25-1 and TRBJ2-5, with D tentatively TRBD1 (6 bases). V was clipped by 6 bases and J by 4 bases, with 18 bases between them. Germline-derived CDR1 and CDR2 are MGHDK and SYGVNS. The CDR3 extends over 15 amino acids. The CDR3 sequence: CASSEGVTRTETQYF. The CDR3 DNA sequence: TGTGCCAGCAGCGAGGGGGTAACGAGGACAGAGACCCAGTACTTC.

The rearrangement links TRBV6-6 to TRBJ2-5; a possible D gene is TRBD1 (6 bases). Germline CDR1 is MNHNY and CDR2 is SVGAGI (reference sequence). Trimming removed 4 bases at V and 1 base at J, with 13 bases between. The CDR3 sequence is 15 residues long. CDR3 sequence (DNA): TGTGCCAGCAGTTCTCACGAGGACAGCCAAGAGACCCAGTACTTC. The encoded protein is CASSSHEDSQETQYF.

The chain recombines TRBV15 with TRBJ2-3; D is unresolved. The V and J ends lost 0 bases and 10 bases respectively, with 11 bases between them. CDR3 length: 13 amino acids. CDR1 and CDR2 (germline): LNHNV, YYDKDF (reference sequence). The CDR3 here is CATSRDLKGAQYF. CDR3 coding DNA: TGTGCCACCAGCAGAGATCTTAAGGGTGCGCAGTATTTT.

The sample holds a few counts of this clonotype. V is TRBV11-3 and J is TRBJ1-2; TRBD1 matches at 7 bases. Per the germline V gene, CDR1 is SGHNT and CDR2 is YENEEA. V was clipped by 4 bases and J by 1 base; unmatched bases: 6. The CDR3 length is 15 residues. The CDR3 DNA follows: TGTGCCAGCAGCTCGAGGGACAGCTTTAACTATGGCTACACCTTC. It encodes CASSSRDSFNYGYTF.

The rearrangement links TRBV27 to TRBJ2-3, with TRBD1 as a possible D gene (6 bases). CDR1 is MNHEY, CDR2 SMNVEV, per germline (reference sequence). CDR3 size: 15 residues. V shed 4 bases and J shed 7 bases, with 18 bases lying between them. The CDR3 loop reads CASSSPGQSLNTQYF. The CDR3 DNA reads as TGTGCCAGCAGTTCCCCCGGACAGTCATTAAATACGCAGTATTTT.